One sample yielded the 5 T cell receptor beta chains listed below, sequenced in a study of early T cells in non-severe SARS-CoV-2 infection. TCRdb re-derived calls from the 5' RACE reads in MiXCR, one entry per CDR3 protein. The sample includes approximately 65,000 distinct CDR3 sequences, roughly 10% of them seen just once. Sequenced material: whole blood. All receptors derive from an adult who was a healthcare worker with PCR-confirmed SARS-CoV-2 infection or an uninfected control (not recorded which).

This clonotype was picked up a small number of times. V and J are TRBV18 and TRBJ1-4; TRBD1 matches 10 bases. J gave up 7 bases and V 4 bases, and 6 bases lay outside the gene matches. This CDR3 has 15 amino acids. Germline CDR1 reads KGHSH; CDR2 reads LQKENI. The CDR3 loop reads CASSQSRDRGEKLFF. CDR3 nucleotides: TGTGCCAGCTCACAGTCACGGGACAGGGGTGAAAAACTGTTTTTT. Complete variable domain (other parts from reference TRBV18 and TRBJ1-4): NAGVMQNPRHLVRRRGQEARLRCSPMKGHSHVYWYRQLPEEGLKFMVYLQKENIIDESGMPKERFSAEFPKEGPSILRIQQVVRGDSAAYFCASSQSRDRGEKLFFGSGTQLSVL.

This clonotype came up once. The CDR3 DNA follows: TGTGCCAGCAGTTTGATCGATGAGCAGTTCTTC. Amino acid sequence: CASSLIDEQFF. V is TRBV12-3 or TRBV12-4 and J is TRBJ2-1; no firm D call. The CDR3 covers 11 residues. Trimming cost V 3 bases and J 8 bases, with 5 bases left between them.

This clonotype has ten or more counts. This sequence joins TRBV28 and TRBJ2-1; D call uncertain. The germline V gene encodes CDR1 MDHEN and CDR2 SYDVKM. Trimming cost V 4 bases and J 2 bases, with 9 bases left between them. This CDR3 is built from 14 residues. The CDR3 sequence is CASSSGVAYNEQFF. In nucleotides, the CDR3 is TGTGCCAGCAGTTCAGGAGTGGCCTACAATGAGCAGTTCTTC.

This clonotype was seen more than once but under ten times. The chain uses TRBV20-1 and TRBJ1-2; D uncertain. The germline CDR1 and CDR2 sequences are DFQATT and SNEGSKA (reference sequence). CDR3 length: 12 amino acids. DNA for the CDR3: TGCAGCGTAGGCGGGGATAACTATGGCTACACCTTC. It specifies CSVGGDNYGYTF.

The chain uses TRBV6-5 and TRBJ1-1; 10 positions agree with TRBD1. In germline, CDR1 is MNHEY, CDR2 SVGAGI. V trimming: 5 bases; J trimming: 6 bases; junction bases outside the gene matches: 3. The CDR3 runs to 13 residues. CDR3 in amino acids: CASSPDRGPEAFF. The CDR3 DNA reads TGTGCCAGCAGTCCTGACAGGGGGCCTGAAGCTTTCTTT.